Listed here are 22 T cell receptor beta chains from one sample, sequenced in a study of identical twins. Each CDR3 protein gets one entry after TCRdb re-called the 5' RACE reads with MiXCR. Among just over 500,000 distinct CDR3 sequences listed, roughly a fifth were seen once. The data were also submitted as part of a second study, on T cells expressing NK-cell markers.

The sample taken for sequencing was CD4+ T cells sorted from blood. All receptors derive from a woman under 30 in good health.

There are a few counts of this clonotype. The chain is built from TRBV27 and TRBJ2-2, with 11 positions matching TRBD2. The germline V gene encodes CDR1 MNHEY and CDR2 SMNVEV (reference sequence). The CDR3 spans 13 residues. Trimming cost V 8 bases and J 9 bases; bases outside gene matches: 5. This CDR3 reads CASRVAGGWELFF. The CDR3 DNA sequence: TGTGCCAGCCGGGTAGCGGGAGGGTGGGAGCTGTTTTTT.

V gene TRBV20-1 combines with J gene TRBJ1-5; D call uncertain. The CDR3 is made up of 14 amino acids. Germline V gives CDR1 DFQATT, CDR2 SNEGSKA (reference sequence). V lost 5 bases and J lost 0, with 11 bases in between. CDR3 sequence: CSAAQPDSNQPQHF. As DNA, the CDR3 is TGCAGTGCTGCTCAACCCGATAGCAATCAGCCCCAGCATTTT.

In this sample, this clonotype turned up a few times. The chain couples TRBV5-1 to TRBJ1-5, with 7 bases that match TRBD1. Germline V CDR1 and CDR2: SGHRS, YFSETQ. This CDR3 has 19 amino acids. The V segment lost 6 bases and the J segment 6 bases; nucleotides outside the gene matches: 24. The CDR3 DNA follows: TGCGCCAGCACCCCGTTCCACCAACACAGGGGAGAACGTGGTCAGCCCCAGCATTTT. Protein sequence: CASTPFHQHRGERGQPQHF.

There are a few counts of this clonotype. The V and J genes are TRBV29-1 and TRBJ2-7, with TRBD1 matching 10 bases. CDR3 size: 13 residues. CDR1 is SQVTM and CDR2 is ANQGSEA in the germline V gene. V shed 6 bases and J 10 bases; nucleotides not matched to a gene: 12. The CDR3 sequence: CSVPSDRGPVQYF. The CDR3 DNA reads as TGCAGCGTACCATCAGACAGGGGGCCAGTTCAGTACTTC.

The chain combines TRBV6-1 with TRBJ2-7; D possibly corresponds to TRBD1 (6 bases). Trimming took off 7 bases at V and 4 bases at J, with 23 bases between the two ends. CDR3 length: 16 amino acids. CDR1 MNHNS and CDR2 SASEGT come from the germline V gene. The CDR3 DNA is TGTGCCAGCACTCAGCTAACTGGAGGAAGGGGGTACGAGCAGTACTTC. This sequence encodes CASTQLTGGRGYEQYF.

The table lists this clonotype with a few counts. This chain joins TRBV7-9 and TRBJ2-2; 10 positions match TRBD1. The germline V gene encodes CDR1 SEHNR and CDR2 FQNEAQ (reference sequence). J lost 3 bases, V lost 5 bases, and 9 bases had no gene match. The CDR3 spans 17 residues. The CDR3 nucleotides read TGTGCCAGCAGCGTTTTACCCGGGACAGGGGACACCGGGGAGCTGTTTTTT. Translated: CASSVLPGTGDTGELFF.

This rearrangement joins TRBV18 to TRBJ2-7; D might be TRBD1 (5 bases). Between the trimmed V and J ends, which lost 0 bases and 2 bases, there was a span of 8 bases. Germline V lookup: CDR1 KGHSH, CDR2 LQKENI. CDR3 size: 14 residues. CDR3 region: CASSPPTETYEQYF. The CDR3 DNA follows: TGTGCCAGCTCACCACCGACAGAGACCTACGAGCAGTACTTC.

This clonotype has only a few counts. The chain couples TRBV6-1 to TRBJ2-1; 9 positions agree with TRBD2. CDR3 size: 13 residues. Germline CDR1 is MNHNS and CDR2 is SASEGT. Germline trimming cut 6 bases from V and 6 bases from J; bases unmatched to any gene: 3. The CDR3 region is CASRGLASNEQFF. CDR3 bases: TGTGCCAGCAGAGGACTAGCGTCCAATGAGCAGTTCTTC.

This clonotype was counted only a few times. The rearrangement joins TRBV10-3 to TRBJ2-7, with 8 bases aligning to TRBD1. With V trimmed by 11 bases and J by 1 base, 10 bases remained unmatched. Per germline, CDR1 ENHRY and CDR2 SYGVKD. The CDR3 loop spans 14 amino acids. As DNA, the CDR3 is TGTGCCTCGAGGGGGACAGGAACTTCCTACGAGCAGTACTTC. Its translation is CASRGTGTSYEQYF.

The V gene is TRBV5-1, the J gene TRBJ1-1; 8 bases line up with TRBD1. This CDR3 contains 16 residues. Looked up from germline, CDR1 is SGHRS and CDR2 is YFSETQ. The ends lost 4 bases at V and 2 bases at J; junction bases unmatched: 10. The CDR3 DNA reads TGCGCCAGCAGCGCACCGGGACAGGCTAATAACACTGAAGCTTTCTTT. This translates into CASSAPGQANNTEAFF.

V gene TRBV2 combines with J gene TRBJ2-5; the D call may be TRBD1 or TRBD2 (6 bases each). Germline V gives CDR1 SNHLY, CDR2 FYNNEI. Between the trimmed V and J ends, which lost 8 bases and 5 bases, there was a span of 30 bases. This CDR3 spans 18 amino acids. CDR3: CASRRGTGIEVQEETQYF. The CDR3 coding sequence is TGTGCCAGCCGGAGGGGTACAGGGATAGAGGTGCAGGAGGAGACCCAGTACTTC.

This clonotype has a handful of counts. The CDR3 loop reads CASSQGLLMALHF. The CDR3 DNA reads TGTGCCAGCAGTCAGGGACTGCTAATGGCCCTCCACTTT. This chain links TRBV6-1 with TRBJ1-6; possibly TRBD1 for D (5 bases). The CDR3 has 13 amino acids. Germline CDR1 is MNHNS and CDR2 is SASEGT. V was clipped by 5 bases and J by 14 bases, with 16 bases between them.

The chain uses TRBV18 and TRBJ1-2; 9 bases line up with TRBD1. V was pared by 3 bases and J by 4 bases, with 6 bases of the junction left unmatched. The CDR3 has 15 amino acids. Germline loops: CDR1 KGHSH, CDR2 LQKENI. The CDR3 nucleotides read TGTGCCAGCTCACCTACAGGGGGCCGGGGCTATGGCTACACCTTC. Translating it yields CASSPTGGRGYGYTF.

Many counts were recorded for this clonotype. This sequence joins TRBV29-1 and TRBJ2-1; no reliable D call. Germline V gene data show CDR1 as SQVTM and CDR2 as ANQGSEA. The CDR3 sequence is 11 residues long. The V gene lost 4 bases and the J gene lost 2 bases, with 3 bases spanning the gap. CDR3 nucleotide sequence: TGCAGCGTTGTGGCCTACAATGAGCAGTTCTTC. Translated: CSVVAYNEQFF.

The sample holds a few counts of this clonotype. This chain links TRBV20-1 with TRBJ1-1; D may be TRBD1 (5 bases). In germline, CDR1 is DFQATT, CDR2 SNEGSKA (reference sequence). CDR3 length equals 14 residues. Deletions cut 6 bases from V and 7 bases from J, with 21 bases between. The CDR3 here is CSAKRGGAGGEAFF. For the CDR3, the DNA is TGCAGTGCGAAGCGGGGCGGGGCCGGGGGTGAAGCTTTCTTT.

The chain employs TRBV5-6 and TRBJ2-3; TRBD2 agrees at 10 bases. The germline CDR1 and CDR2 sequences are SGHDT and YYEEEE. CDR3 length: 15 residues. The ends lost 2 bases at V and 5 bases at J; junction bases unmatched: 5. The CDR3 nucleotides are TGTGCCAGCAGCTTCCTAGCGGGAGAGGTAGATACGCAGTATTTT. This sequence encodes CASSFLAGEVDTQYF.

V usage is TRBV5-1 and J usage is TRBJ2-1, with 7 bases aligning to TRBD1. Germline trimming cut 4 bases from V and 4 bases from J; bases unmatched to any gene: 11. This CDR3 contains 16 residues. CDR1 is SGHRS and CDR2 is YFSETQ in the germline V gene. The chain's CDR3 is CASSQNPGQVYNEQFF. In DNA, the CDR3 is TGCGCCAGCAGCCAAAATCCCGGACAGGTGTACAATGAGCAGTTCTTC.

The sample holds a few counts of this clonotype. The CDR3 sequence: CASSPPQGRSNTEAFF. Here the CDR3 DNA reads TGTGCCAGCTCACCACCGCAGGGGCGTTCAAACACTGAAGCTTTCTTT. The rearrangement links TRBV18 to TRBJ1-1; tentatively, D is TRBD1 (6 bases). This CDR3 is 16 amino acids long. The ends were cut back, 0 bases at V and 2 bases at J, with 13 bases in the middle. Germline loops: CDR1 KGHSH, CDR2 LQKENI.

This clonotype occurred many times. The chain employs TRBV29-1 and TRBJ2-5; no clear D. This CDR3 contains 12 residues. Germline CDR1 is SQVTM and CDR2 is ANQGSEA. Trimming pared 4 bases from V and 7 bases from J, leaving 13 bases between. The CDR3 DNA reads as TGCAGCGTTGGTGTGCCTGCAGGGACCCAGTACTTC. Encoded protein: CSVGVPAGTQYF.

The gene calls are TRBV20-1 and TRBJ1-4, with unresolved D. Trimming took 3 bases from V and 0 from J, leaving 11 bases between them. Germline CDR1 reads DFQATT; CDR2 reads SNEGSKA (reference sequence). This CDR3 is 15 amino acids long. DNA for the CDR3: TGCAGTGCTAGTAGCGACGGCTCAACTAATGAAAAACTGTTTTTT. It encodes CSASSDGSTNEKLFF.

In this sample, this clonotype turned up a few times. CDR3 residues: CSVGWGARETQYF. CDR3 bases: TGCAGCGTTGGTTGGGGGGCGCGGGAGACCCAGTACTTC. The V gene is TRBV29-1, the J gene TRBJ2-5; D might be TRBD1 or TRBD2, each matching 6 bases. Germline lookup yields CDR1 SQVTM and CDR2 ANQGSEA. CDR3 length: 13 amino acids. The germline V and J ends were trimmed by 4 bases and 5 bases, with 14 bases remaining between them.

A few counts support this clonotype. V usage is TRBV20-1 and J usage is TRBJ1-6, with unresolved D. CDR1 is DFQATT, CDR2 SNEGSKA, per germline (reference sequence). V lost 5 bases and J lost 5, with 13 bases in between. CDR3 length: 14 residues. The CDR3, as DNA: TGCAGTGCTTACCCCCGCGCCCATAATTCACCCCTCCACTTT. Its protein product is CSAYPRAHNSPLHF.